A single sample gave rise to the 4 T cell receptor beta chains below, sequenced in a study of graft-versus-host responses after intestinal transplantation (dated by TCRdb to the early 2020s). Library method: the immunoSEQ multiplex PCR assay. Imported from immuneACCESS, the table was reduced by TCRdb to in-frame sequences with V and J called. These copies leave out some clones; in studies compared against another copy, an unresolved V gene accounts for under half, and the cause of the remainder is not known. The sample includes around 13,000 clones, with less than 40% observed a single time. Together, the top ten hold about 2.4% of the sample. The time point tag for this specimen amounts to: cells obtained before transplantation from donor or recipient. Mixed lymphocyte reactions plated around 200,000 CFSE-labeled pre-transplant responders with around 200,000 irradiated violet-dye-labeled stimulators and were cultured for 6 days.

Sequencing used alloreactive CD8+ T cells from a mixed lymphocyte reaction culture, obtained before intestinal transplant. In the paper's terms, the cell subset or site label means: CFSE-low proliferating T cells sorted from roughly 6-day pre-transplant mixed lymphocyte reaction (GvH or HvG direction). Receptors originate from a human patient who received an intestinal transplant.

In this sample, this clone is medium-sized (0.01 to 0.1%). The J gene is TRBJ2-7, the V gene TRBV28, with D possibly being TRBD1 (6 bases). The V and J ends lost 3 bases and 4 bases respectively, with 7 bases between them. Germline CDR1 and CDR2: MDHEN and SYDVKM. The CDR3 runs to 12 residues. This CDR3 is CASSFGQYEQYF. CDR3 nucleotides: TGTGCCAGCAGTTTCGGACAGTACGAGCAGTACTTC.

This clone was picked up a small number of times. V gene TRBV5-4 combines with J gene TRBJ2-7; TRBD1 or TRBD2 may be the D gene (5 bases each). The CDR3 spans 14 residues. The germline V gene encodes CDR1 SGHNT and CDR2 YYREEE (reference sequence). V lost 3 bases, J lost 0 bases, and 10 bases lay in between. This chain's CDR3 is CASSSGTSSYEQYF. CDR3 nucleotides: TGTGCCAGCAGCTCCGGGACGAGCTCCTACGAGCAGTACTTC.

In this sample, this clone turned up a few times. The rearrangement joins TRBV5-1 to TRBJ1-6; 7 bases agree with TRBD1. The V segment lost 4 bases and the J segment 0 bases; nucleotides outside the gene matches: 7. Germline-derived CDR1 and CDR2 are SGHRS and YFSETQ. This CDR3 spans 17 amino acids. In DNA form, the CDR3 reads TGCGCCAGCAGCCGTAGGACAGGACCCTCCTATAATTCACCCCTCCACTTT. Its protein product is CASSRRTGPSYNSPLHF.

This clone is deemed medium-sized (0.01 to 0.1%). V and J are TRBV15 and TRBJ2-1; the match to TRBD2 covers 7 bases. The CDR3 length is 15 residues. V gave up 0 bases and J gave up 10 bases; unmatched junction bases: 9. Germline CDR1 is LNHNV and CDR2 is YYDKDF (reference sequence). The CDR3 bases are TGTGCCACCAGCAGAGACCTGGGGGGGTCTGAGGAGCAGTTCTTC. The encoded protein is CATSRDLGGSEEQFF.